The present entry profiles one T cell receptor (beta chain) with its context. Using its own MiXCR run on the 5' RACE reads, TCRdb lists one record per CDR3 protein. This repertoire shows about 620,000 distinct CDR3 sequences, about a sixth found once; its top ten account for more than 10%. This sample is part of a study of T-cell memory formation after mild COVID-19. The germline V gene encodes CDR1 MGHRA and CDR2 YSYEKL. The CDR3 is 15 residues long. Trimming stripped 1 base from V and 2 bases from J, with 11 bases between. The chain has TRBV4-1 and TRBJ1-2; D is unresolved. This TCR came from an adult woman who had mild COVID-19 (a few samples of this study predate the infection). Cell type and time point are not known. The sequenced sample was PBMCs or a T cell subset sorted from them (not recorded which). CDR3 in amino acids: CASSQGRGSNYGYTF. In nucleotides, the CDR3 is TGCGCCAGCAGCCAAGGGCGGGGTTCGAACTATGGCTACACCTTC.